These 28 T cell receptor beta chains were all obtained from the same sample, sequenced in a study of T cells in Graves' hyperthyroidism and ophthalmopathy. Amplification yielded TCR beta CDR3 regions, with RNA transcripts as the source. RT-PCR in the first round (using the HTBI primer set) targeted the TCR CDR3. Each CDR3 protein is one row after TCRdb ran MiXCR on the multiplex PCR reads. The table lists a few hundred thousand distinct CDR3 sequences, 46% of them singletons, with about 8.2% in the top ten. The specimen was peripheral blood or thyroid tissue (not recorded which). The receptors originated from a woman aged 18-29 years with Graves' hyperthyroidism.

Points on this clonotype: Mismatch with germline at one junction end may stem from a read error. The V gene is TRBV7-3, the J gene TRBJ2-5, with 7 bases fitting TRBD2. Germline CDR1 reads SGHTA; CDR2 reads FQGTGA. The CDR3 contains 15 residues. This CDR3 is CASSREGGLQETQYF. DNA for the CDR3: TGCGCCAGCAGCCGAGAGGGAGGGCTGCAAGAGACCCAGTACTTC.

This clonotype has ten or more counts. The chain recombines TRBV2 with TRBJ2-2; no clear D. Germline V gives CDR1 SNHLY, CDR2 FYNNEI. The CDR3 covers 12 residues. V lost 4 bases and J lost 3, with 3 bases in between. The CDR3 DNA sequence: TGTGCCAGCAGTGCAGACACCGGGGAGCTGTTTTTT. It yields the protein CASSADTGELFF.

This clonotype came up a few times. This sequence joins TRBV19 and TRBJ2-7; no definite D call. V was shortened by 9 bases and J by 4 bases, with 13 bases between the two germline ends. CDR1 is LNHDA, CDR2 SQIVND, per germline (reference sequence). The CDR3 sequence is 12 residues long. DNA for the CDR3: TGTGCCAGCAGCTTGGACCTATACGAGCAGTACTTC. Translation gives CASSLDLYEQYF. Using reference TRBV19 and TRBJ2-7 for the parts outside the CDR3, the full variable domain is DGGITQSPKYLFRKEGQNVTLSCEQNLNHDAMYWYRQDPGQGLRLIYYSQIVNDFQKGDIAEGYSVSREKKESFPLTVTSAQKNPTAFYLCASSLDLYEQYFGPGTRLTVT.

This clonotype turned up a few times. The V gene is TRBV10-3, the J gene TRBJ1-5, with D uncertain. CDR3 length: 16 amino acids. V shed 10 bases and J shed 4 bases, with 23 bases lying between them. The germline V gene encodes CDR1 ENHRY and CDR2 SYGVKD. The CDR3 DNA follows: TGTGCCAGCAACGAGTGGACGGCAGACCCGAATCAGCCCCAGCATTTT. This translates into CASNEWTADPNQPQHF.

The CDR3 protein is CSATDRDDNQPQHF. The CDR3 DNA reads TGCAGTGCCACCGACAGGGACGACAATCAGCCCCAGCATTTT. V is TRBV20-1 and J is TRBJ1-5; 7 bases agree with TRBD1. Germline loops: CDR1 DFQATT, CDR2 SNEGSKA (reference sequence). Germline trimming cut 6 bases from V and 3 bases from J; bases unmatched to any gene: 8. This CDR3 is built from 14 residues.

This clonotype has a count of ten or more. The J gene is TRBJ2-5, the V gene TRBV24-1, with TRBD2 matching over 13 bases. Trimming took 3 bases from V and 5 from J; bases not matched to a gene: 11. The V gene's germline CDR1 is KGHDR and CDR2 SFDVKD. The CDR3 has 18 amino acids. The CDR3 sequence is CATSDATSGRARYETQYF. The CDR3 DNA reads TGTGCCACCAGTGATGCAACTAGCGGGAGGGCGAGATATGAGACCCAGTACTTC.

Regarding this clonotype: A much larger clone sits a single nucleotide away, making a read error possible. The CDR3 sequence is CSIELRGNTEAFF. The CDR3, as DNA: TGCAGCATTGAACTCCGGGGGAACACTGAAGCTTTCTTT. The chain uses TRBV29-1 and TRBJ1-1; D gene unclear. The germline V gene has CDR1 SQVTM and CDR2 ANQGSEA. The CDR3 is made up of 13 amino acids.

V gene TRBV29-1 combines with J gene TRBJ2-5; a possible D gene is TRBD1 (5 bases). The ends were cut back, 6 bases at V and 4 bases at J, with 21 bases in the middle. CDR3 length: 15 amino acids. Germline CDR1 and CDR2: SQVTM and ANQGSEA. Here the CDR3 DNA reads TGCAGCGTCGAATACGCAGGGAACCGAGGAGAGACCCAGTACTTC. It specifies CSVEYAGNRGETQYF.

V is TRBV2 and J is TRBJ1-5; D possibly corresponds to TRBD1 (6 bases). The CDR3 runs 11 residues. Germline V gene lookup returns CDR1 SNHLY and CDR2 FYNNEI. CDR3 amino acids: CGRGAGQPQHF. CDR3 nucleotide sequence: TGTGGCAGGGGCGCGGGACAGCCCCAGCATTTT.

The DNA of the CDR3 is TGTGCCAGCAGCTTGGATAAGGGACAGAATCAGCCCCAGCATTTT. Encoded protein: CASSLDKGQNQPQHF. The rearrangement links TRBV5-4 to TRBJ1-5, with 7 bases matching TRBD1. Germline V gene lookup returns CDR1 SGHNT and CDR2 YYREEE (reference sequence). The V and J ends lost 0 bases and 4 bases, in that order; junction bases with no gene match: 4. The CDR3 runs to 15 residues.

The table lists this clonotype with a few counts. The J gene is TRBJ2-5, the V gene TRBV7-2; D might be TRBD1 (5 bases). This CDR3 has 15 amino acids. In germline, CDR1 is SGHTA, CDR2 FQGNSA. V lost 5 bases, J lost 3 bases, and 16 bases lay in between. In DNA, the CDR3 is TGTGCCAGCAGCCAAGATCCGGCAGGGAAAGAGACCCAGTACTTC. The encoded protein is CASSQDPAGKETQYF.

J is TRBJ2-6 and V is TRBV15; 9 bases are a match to TRBD2. From germline, CDR1 is LNHNV and CDR2 YYDKDF (reference sequence). Trimming removed 3 bases from V and 0 bases from J; junction bases left unmatched: 0. The CDR3 sequence is 16 residues long. The CDR3 nucleotides read TGTGCCACCAGCAGTAGCGGGGGCTCTGGGGCCAACGTCCTGACTTTC. It yields the protein CATSSSGGSGANVLTF.

This chain uses TRBV7-9 with TRBJ1-2; weak D call: TRBD1 (5 bases). CDR1 and CDR2 (germline): SEHNR, FQNEAQ (reference sequence). CDR3 length equals 14 residues. V lost 7 bases, J lost 5 bases, and 17 bases lay in between. The CDR3 here is CASTLEGWAYGYTF. The CDR3 coding sequence is TGTGCCAGCACCCTAGAGGGGTGGGCTTATGGCTACACCTTC.

This clonotype has a count of ten or more. The chain recombines TRBV19 with TRBJ2-5; D call uncertain. CDR1 and CDR2 from the germline V gene are LNHDA and SQIVND (reference sequence). CDR3 length equals 12 residues. V was clipped by 3 bases and J by 9 bases, with 11 bases between them. CDR3 in amino acids: CASSMRRDPQYF. DNA for the CDR3: TGTGCCAGTAGTATGAGGCGTGATCCCCAGTACTTC.

The V call is TRBV7-2, the J call TRBJ2-5; 7 bases match TRBD2. CDR3 size: 14 residues. Germline CDR1 SGHTA, CDR2 FQGNSA. With 5 bases clipped from V and 4 bases from J, the junction kept 7 bases outside the gene matches. The CDR3 nucleotides read TGTGCCAGCAGCCCCCGGGAGGCGGGAGAGACCCAGTACTTC. Protein product: CASSPREAGETQYF.

This clonotype was recorded many times. This sequence joins TRBV7-8 and TRBJ1-1; no clear D gene. Trimming left V 6 bases short and J 3 bases short, with 8 bases between. Per germline, CDR1 SGHVS and CDR2 FQNEAQ. The CDR3 covers 12 residues. CDR3 bases: TGTGCCAGCAGGGAAGAGGACACTGAAGCTTTCTTT. Amino acids: CASREEDTEAFF.

This clonotype has a single count. The genes are TRBV11-2 and TRBJ1-5; the D gene is possibly TRBD1 (5 bases). The CDR3 spans 14 residues. Germline values: CDR1 SGHAT, CDR2 FQNNGV. The V and J ends lost 5 bases and 1 base respectively, with 9 bases between them. Here the CDR3 DNA reads TGTGCCAGCAGCCGCGGACAAAGCAATCAGCCCCAGCATTTT. This gives the protein CASSRGQSNQPQHF.

The chain couples TRBV2 to TRBJ1-6; tentatively, D is TRBD1 (5 bases). CDR1 SNHLY and CDR2 FYNNEI come from the germline V gene. The CDR3 is 12 residues long. V dropped 11 bases and J dropped 5 bases, with 10 bases sitting between them. The CDR3 region is CAAEGDNSPLHF. CDR3 in DNA: TGTGCCGCTGAAGGGGATAATTCACCCCTCCACTTT.

About this clonotype itself: One junction end disagrees with the germline gene, perhaps due to a read error. The CDR3 DNA reads as TGTGCCAGCGGGAAACCTAGCGGGAGGGCCCAAAAGACCCAGTACTTC. Protein: CASGKPSGRAQKTQYF. J is TRBJ2-5 and V is TRBV7-2, with 12 bases that match TRBD2. This CDR3 region has 16 residues. Germline assignment: CDR1 SGHTA and CDR2 FQGNSA.

This clonotype came up many times. This chain's CDR3 is CSVSWGANTGELFF. Written as DNA, the CDR3 is TGCAGCGTTTCCTGGGGAGCGAACACCGGGGAGCTGTTTTTT. The rearrangement joins TRBV29-1 to TRBJ2-2, with D possibly TRBD2 on 5 matching bases. The CDR3 totals 14 residues. The V end lost 5 bases, the J end lost 0 bases, and 10 bases lay between the germline ends. Per germline, CDR1 SQVTM and CDR2 ANQGSEA.

On this clonotype: Being one base from a much bigger clone, this may be a read error. V usage is TRBV2 and J usage is TRBJ2-5; D might be TRBD2 (6 bases). The germline V gene encodes CDR1 SNHLY and CDR2 FYNNEI. CDR3 length: 16 amino acids. Trimming removed 3 bases at V and 4 bases at J, with 18 bases between. The CDR3 protein is CASSDPPGGKGETQYF. Here the CDR3 DNA reads TGTGCCAGCAGTGATCCGCCGGGCGGGAAGGGAGAGACCCAGTACTTC.

V is TRBV10-3 and J is TRBJ1-4; 8 nucleotides agree with TRBD1. The CDR3 runs to 12 residues. Per germline, CDR1 ENHRY and CDR2 SYGVKD. V was pared by 2 bases and J by 12 bases, with 2 bases of the junction left unmatched. This CDR3 reads CAISEHRGELFF. CDR3 nucleotides: TGTGCCATCAGTGAGCACAGGGGGGAACTGTTTTTT.

The J gene is TRBJ2-3, the V gene TRBV25-1, with 10 bases matching TRBD1. V shed 5 bases, J shed 4 bases, and the junction held 3 bases outside the gene matches. The CDR3 spans 14 residues. Germline-derived CDR1 and CDR2 are MGHDK and SYGVNS. CDR3 sequence: CASSRQGASDTQYF. For the CDR3, the DNA is TGTGCCAGCAGTCGACAGGGGGCCTCAGATACGCAGTATTTT.

This clonotype was seen many times. The chain couples TRBV20-1 to TRBJ1-5; 10 bases are a match to TRBD1. The CDR3 consists of 15 residues. With 4 bases clipped from V and 1 base from J, the junction kept 4 bases outside the gene matches. The germline V gene encodes CDR1 DFQATT and CDR2 SNEGSKA (reference sequence). The DNA for the CDR3 is TGCAGTGCTATGACAGGGGGCGAAAGCAATCAGCCCCAGCATTTT. It codes for CSAMTGGESNQPQHF.

V gene TRBV7-9 combines with J gene TRBJ1-2, with 7 bases matching TRBD1. Per germline, CDR1 SEHNR and CDR2 FQNEAQ (reference sequence). After removal of 5 bases from V and 6 bases from J, the junction contained 9 bases not matched to a gene. The CDR3 covers 14 residues. CDR3 amino acids: CASSPQQGWNGYTF. DNA for the CDR3: TGTGCCAGCAGCCCCCAACAGGGGTGGAATGGCTACACCTTC.

This clonotype was picked up a small number of times. The genes are TRBV7-2 and TRBJ2-7; 10 bases fit TRBD2. V was clipped by 5 bases and J by 3 bases; unmatched bases: 7. From germline, CDR1 is SGHTA and CDR2 FQGNSA. The CDR3 runs 15 residues. CDR3 bases: TGTGCCAGCAGCACGGGACTAGCGCTAAACTACGAGCAGTACTTC. This translates into CASSTGLALNYEQYF.

The chain recombines TRBV2 with TRBJ2-5; unclear D gene. From germline, CDR1 is SNHLY and CDR2 FYNNEI. V was pared by 9 bases and J by 4 bases, with 9 bases between. The CDR3 consists of 11 residues. The DNA for the CDR3 is TGTGCCAGGGACGTCCGAGAGACCCAGTACTTC. This codes for CARDVRETQYF.

This clonotype was counted at least ten times. The chain links TRBV7-9 to TRBJ2-7; 9 bases agree with TRBD1. Germline loops: CDR1 SEHNR, CDR2 FQNEAQ (reference sequence). Trimming cost V 1 base and J 4 bases; bases outside gene matches: 5. The CDR3 loop spans 15 amino acids. The CDR3 sequence: CASSLVGTGLYEQYF. The CDR3 DNA is TGTGCCAGCAGCTTAGTCGGGACAGGGTTGTACGAGCAGTACTTC.